This TCR beta chain was sequenced during a study of vaccination and CD4 T cells after COVID-19. Across the whole study: Control cultures were given a CEFX pool, an HIV-1 Nef pool, or no peptide.

Indicated treatment: approximately 10-day PBMC culture with coronavirus spike peptide pools or control peptides (ViraFEST assay). ViraFEST stimulated the growth of antigen-specific T cells using peptide pools and subsequently profiled their TCRs by sequencing. This clonotype is medium-sized within its sample. Its target is unknown. With the Oncomine TCR Beta short-read assay, DNA from cultured CD4+ T cells was sequenced. A single record per CDR3 protein comes from TCRdb applying MiXCR to the PCR reads. The sample consists of 2,600 or so distinct CDR3 sequences, about 34% of them appearing once. Germline V lookup: CDR1 SNHLY, CDR2 FYNNEI. The CDR3 consists of 14 residues. Trimming removed 3 bases at V and 9 bases at J, with 18 bases between.

This clonotype originated in a human donor who had recovered from COVID-19. The sequencing input was CD4+ T cells from blood, cultured in vitro. V usage is TRBV2 and J usage is TRBJ2-7, with D uncertain. The CDR3 loop is CASSDSLGTHGQYF. Written as DNA, the CDR3 is TGTGCCAGCAGTGATTCTTTGGGCACTCACGGGCAGTACTTC. Filled out from reference TRBV2 and TRBJ2-7, the complete variable domain reads EPEVTQTPSHQVTQMGQEVILRCVPISNHLYFYWYRQILGQKVEFLVSFYNNEISEKSEIFDDQFSVERPDGSNFTLKIRSTKLEDSAMYFCASSDSLGTHGQYFGPGTRLTVT.